This entry features one TCR beta chain sequence. Its antigen is undetermined. A read error may explain this, as a much larger clone is one base away. Previously described methods and listed TCR primers were employed for the bulk TCR libraries. TCRdb re-called the PCR reads with MiXCR, one entry per CDR3 protein. The data show more than 85,000 distinct CDR3 sequences, around 37% seen once. The CDR3 is made up of 14 amino acids. Germline loops: CDR1 SQVTM, CDR2 ANQGSEA. This record comes from a study of molecular identifiers for immune sequencing clone quantification. Study outcomes and limitations: Detectable among over 900,000 naive cells, according to reports, was Jurkat TCR RNA spiked in from one cell.

This TCR came from a human donor in good health. Some libraries in this study had Jurkat cell RNA spiked in. This chain connects TRBV29-1 to TRBJ1-1; D call uncertain. The sequencing input was naive CD8+ T cells from blood, with Jurkat cell RNA spiked in. Subset described: FACS-sorted CD8+CD4-CCR7+CD45RA+ naive T cells. The CDR3 region is CGVVGVRMNTEAFF. Here the CDR3 DNA reads TGCGGCGTTGTCGGCGTACGCATGAACACTGAAGCTTTCTTT.